The 26 T cell receptor beta chains listed next were all sequenced from one sample in a study of blood T cell repertoires in COVID-19. TCRdb's copy holds only in-frame clones and misses some; the assay was immunoSEQ multiplex PCR. The table lists 300,000 to 450,000 clones, 81% of them singletons, with about 1.2% in the top ten. Input material: peripheral blood. These receptors all come from a human donor with acute or convalescent COVID-19. The donor label of this sample is uncertain.

CDR3 residues: CASSLEPFGNTIYF. As DNA, the CDR3 is TGCGCCAGCAGCTTGGAGCCCTTCGGAAACACCATATATTTT. The chain uses TRBV5-1 and TRBJ1-3; D not resolved. The CDR3 totals 14 residues. Trimming removed 0 bases from V and 4 bases from J, with 8 bases in between. CDR1 and CDR2 (germline): SGHRS, YFSETQ. Based on the CDR3 plus reference TRBV5-1 and TRBJ1-3, the full variable domain is KAGVTQTPRYLIKTRGQQVTLSCSPISGHRSVSWYQQTPGQGLQFLFEYFSETQRNKGNFPGRFSGRQFSNSRSEMNVSTLELGDSALYLCASSLEPFGNTIYFGEGSWLTVV.

This chain uses TRBV2 with TRBJ2-7, with D possibly being TRBD1 (5 bases). CDR3 length equals 13 residues. V was pared by 6 bases and J by 0 bases, with 9 bases between. In germline, CDR1 is SNHLY, CDR2 FYNNEI. The CDR3, as DNA: TGTGCCAGCAGCCGACAGAGCTCCTACGAGCAGTACTTC. Its protein is CASSRQSSYEQYF.

The V and J genes are TRBV5-6 and TRBJ1-2, with 9 bases matching TRBD1. The CDR3 spans 15 residues. V dropped 0 bases and J dropped 2; count of bases not matched to a gene: 2. Germline CDR1 and CDR2: SGHDT and YYEEEE. The DNA of the CDR3 is TGTGCCAGCAGCTTGGCCGGGACAGGGAACTATGGCTACACCTTC. Translated: CASSLAGTGNYGYTF. Full variable domain (remainder filled in from reference TRBV5-6 and TRBJ1-2): DAGVTQSPTHLIKTRGQQVTLRCSPKSGHDTVSWYQQALGQGPQFIFQYYEEEERQRGNFPDRFSGHQFPNYSSELNVNALLLGDSALYLCASSLAGTGNYGYTFGSGTRLTVV.

Only one count was recorded for this clone. The chain couples TRBV2 to TRBJ1-5; D uncertain. The germline V gene has CDR1 SNHLY and CDR2 FYNNEI. The CDR3 sequence is 11 residues long. The V end lost 4 bases, the J end lost 9 bases, and 7 bases lay between the germline ends. Here the CDR3 DNA reads TGTGCCAGCAGTGCGGGGTGGCCCCAGCATTTT. It encodes CASSAGWPQHF.

The chain has TRBV24-1 and TRBJ2-1; 9 nucleotides match TRBD2. V lost 3 bases, J lost 8 bases, and 4 bases stayed unmatched. This CDR3 region has 14 residues. Germline values: CDR1 KGHDR, CDR2 SFDVKD. Here the CDR3 DNA reads TGTGCCACCAGTGATCGTTCTAGCGGGGATGAGCAGTTCTTC. Amino acids: CATSDRSSGDEQFF.

The chain couples TRBV28 to TRBJ2-7; 8 bases align to TRBD1. V dropped 3 bases and J dropped 2; count of bases not matched to a gene: 6. The CDR3 is made up of 15 amino acids. Germline V gene sequence: CDR1 MDHEN, CDR2 SYDVKM. The CDR3 DNA reads as TGTGCCAGCAGTTTTTTACAGGGGGACCCCTACGAGCAGTACTTC. As protein: CASSFLQGDPYEQYF.

This rearrangement joins TRBV12-3 or TRBV12-4 to TRBJ1-5; D is uncertain. V lost 3 bases and J lost 11, with 14 bases in between. This CDR3 region has 13 residues. CDR3 in DNA: TGTGCCAGCAGTTTCGGGGTGGGCGCAGCCCAGCATTTT. Translated: CASSFGVGAAQHF.

The sample holds a few counts of this clone. The CDR3 loop reads CASSLGAERPHTQYF. The CDR3 DNA sequence: TGCGCCAGCAGCTTGGGCGCGGAGCGGCCCCATACGCAGTATTTT. The chain couples TRBV5-1 to TRBJ2-3; D might be TRBD2 (5 bases). The CDR3 covers 15 residues. Germline V lookup: CDR1 SGHRS, CDR2 YFSETQ. V was shortened by 0 bases and J by 7 bases, with 15 bases between the two germline ends.

The V and J genes are TRBV18 and TRBJ1-2, with D unclear. This CDR3 is built from 13 residues. CDR1 is KGHSH, CDR2 LQKENI, per germline. V gave up 6 bases and J gave up 7 bases, with 15 bases separating them. This CDR3 reads CASSQTDGLGYTF. CDR3 sequence (DNA): TGTGCCAGCTCCCAGACGGACGGACTTGGCTACACCTTC. The entire variable domain, with the rest obtained from reference TRBV18 and TRBJ1-2, is as follows: NAGVMQNPRHLVRRRGQEARLRCSPMKGHSHVYWYRQLPEEGLKFMVYLQKENIIDESGMPKERFSAEFPKEGPSILRIQQVVRGDSAAYFCASSQTDGLGYTFGSGTRLTVV.

The chain recombines TRBV28 with TRBJ1-6; 7 positions agree with TRBD1. This CDR3 comprises 16 residues. Unmatched junction bases numbered 7, after V lost 1 base and J lost 7 bases. Looked up from germline, CDR1 is MDHEN and CDR2 is SYDVKM. For the CDR3, the DNA is TGTGCCAGCAGTTTATTAGGGGGCTCGAGGAATTCACCCCTCCACTTT. It yields the protein CASSLLGGSRNSPLHF.

This clone was counted only a few times. V and J are TRBV24-1 and TRBJ1-2; no clear D. Per the germline V gene, CDR1 is KGHDR and CDR2 is SFDVKD. CDR3 length equals 14 residues. V gave up 2 bases and J gave up 2 bases, with 8 bases separating them. CDR3 DNA sequence: TGTGCCACCAGTGATTCTCAGCGGAACTATGGCTACACCTTC. It translates to CATSDSQRNYGYTF.

Concerning this clone itself: This sample also contains other DNA sequences that code for the same CDR3. The chain couples TRBV3-1 (or the pseudogene TRBV3-2) to TRBJ1-2; tentatively, D is TRBD1 (5 bases). Trimming pared 1 base from V and 5 bases from J, leaving 14 bases between. The CDR3 loop spans 15 amino acids. Germline V gene lookup returns CDR1 LGHDT and CDR2 YNNKEL (reference sequence). The CDR3 region has the DNA TGTGCCAGCAGCCAAGGATCTGGCGGGGGGTATGGCTACACCTTC. It encodes CASSQGSGGGYGYTF.

The CDR3 DNA follows: TGCACCAGCAGCTCCGGGACTAGGGGACGTTACGAGCAGTACTTC. Its protein product is CTSSSGTRGRYEQYF. The chain recombines TRBV1 with TRBJ2-7; the table's D call of TRBD2 was not tested on the DNA. TRBV1 is a listed pseudogene. This CDR3 has 15 residues.

The J gene is TRBJ1-3, the V gene TRBV7-6; D uncertain. From germline, CDR1 is SGHVS and CDR2 FNYEAQ. With 3 bases removed from V and 1 base from J, the gap between germline ends came to 16 bases. The CDR3 consists of 17 residues. The CDR3, as DNA: TGTGCCAGCAGCTTCAGGAGGGAGACTTTATCTGGAAACACCATATATTTT. Its translation is CASSFRRETLSGNTIYF. The full variable domain, in which reference TRBV7-6 and TRBJ1-3 provide the parts outside the CDR3, is GAGVSQSPRYKVTKRGQDVALRCDPISGHVSLYWYRQALGQGPEFLTYFNYEAQQDKSGLPNDRFSAERPEGSISTLTIQRTEQRDSAMYRCASSFRRETLSGNTIYFGEGSWLTVV.

The chain links TRBV5-1 to TRBJ1-4; possible D gene TRBD1, 5 bases. The V and J ends lost 4 bases and 0 bases respectively, with 13 bases between them. The CDR3 spans 16 residues. Germline assignment: CDR1 SGHRS and CDR2 YFSETQ. The CDR3 DNA reads TGCGCCAGCAGCCTCTTCGGGGGGGCAACTAATGAAAAACTGTTTTTT. It yields the protein CASSLFGGATNEKLFF.

This chain joins TRBV5-6 and TRBJ1-4; TRBD1 is a possible D gene (6 bases). The CDR3 sequence is 19 residues long. The germline V and J ends were trimmed by 0 bases and 2 bases, with 20 bases remaining between them. CDR1 and CDR2 from the germline V gene are SGHDT and YYEEEE. The CDR3 loop is CASSLGYGGSLGTNEKLFF. Here the CDR3 DNA reads TGTGCCAGCAGCTTGGGCTATGGGGGCTCCCTTGGTACTAATGAAAAACTGTTTTTT.

The rearrangement uses TRBV10-2 and TRBJ1-2, with 10 bases lining up with TRBD1. Germline V gene sequence: CDR1 WSHSY, CDR2 SAAADI. Trimming cost V 11 bases and J 4 bases; bases outside gene matches: 4. The CDR3 totals 12 residues. CDR3 residues: CAAGQGVYGYTF. CDR3 DNA: TGCGCCGCTGGACAGGGGGTCTATGGCTACACCTTC.

The chain uses TRBV30 and TRBJ2-3; TRBD1 matches at 8 bases. This CDR3 has 17 amino acids. After removal of 0 bases from V and 5 bases from J, the junction contained 13 bases not matched to a gene. Germline CDR1 GTSNPN, CDR2 SVGIG (reference sequence). CDR3 residues: CAWSVLYVRGRGDTQYF. DNA for the CDR3: TGTGCCTGGAGTGTACTGTATGTCAGGGGGCGCGGAGATACGCAGTATTTT.

This chain joins TRBV28 and TRBJ2-6, with D perhaps TRBD1 (5 bases). The germline V gene encodes CDR1 MDHEN and CDR2 SYDVKM. The V end was cut by 3 bases, the J end by 0 bases, with 6 bases between. The CDR3 has 15 amino acids. Here the CDR3 DNA reads TGTGCCAGCAGTTTTCAGGGCTCTGGGGCCAACGTCCTGACTTTC. Its translation: CASSFQGSGANVLTF.

This clone is a singleton in its sample. This chain links TRBV18 with TRBJ2-3; TRBD2 might be the D (6 bases). V lost 3 bases and J 4 bases, leaving 14 bases between the germline ends. The CDR3 length is 15 residues. CDR1 is KGHSH, CDR2 LQKENI, per germline. The CDR3 nucleotides read TGTGCCAGCTCACCGACTAGAGGAGCCTCAGATACGCAGTATTTT. It yields the protein CASSPTRGASDTQYF.

The rearrangement joins TRBV30 to TRBJ1-1, with D possibly TRBD1 on 6 matching bases. Per germline, CDR1 GTSNPN and CDR2 SVGIG (reference sequence). There are 13 residues in the CDR3. Trimming took 6 bases from V and 1 from J, leaving 12 bases between them. CDR3 in amino acids: CACRGTQNTEAFF. The CDR3 bases are TGTGCCTGTAGGGGGACACAGAACACTGAAGCTTTCTTT.

The genes are TRBV3-1 (or the pseudogene TRBV3-2) and TRBJ2-7, with TRBD2 identical over 12 bases. CDR1 and CDR2 from the germline V gene are LGHDT and YNNKEL (reference sequence). This CDR3 comprises 16 residues. V gave up 4 bases and J gave up 5 bases; unmatched junction bases: 9. In nucleotides, the CDR3 is TGTGCCAGCAGCCCATCCCCTGGACTAGCGGGACACGAGCAGTACTTC. Translation: CASSPSPGLAGHEQYF.

This clone was counted a few times. The gene calls are TRBV5-1 and TRBJ2-7, with D perhaps matching TRBD1 (6 bases). V shed 4 bases and J shed 3 bases, with 20 bases lying between them. Germline values: CDR1 SGHRS, CDR2 YFSETQ. This CDR3 region has 16 residues. DNA of the CDR3: TGCGCCAGCAGCCACGATCCGACGGGGACACTCTACGAGCAGTACTTC. Its protein product is CASSHDPTGTLYEQYF.

The rearrangement uses TRBV18 and TRBJ1-1; D not certain. Germline V CDR1 and CDR2: KGHSH, LQKENI. Trimming shortened V by 3 bases and J by 4 bases, and 15 bases separated the two germline ends. The CDR3 spans 15 residues. CDR3 amino acids: CASSPFLGEGTEAFF. The CDR3 coding sequence is TGTGCCAGCTCACCTTTTTTAGGCGAGGGCACTGAAGCTTTCTTT.

The chain has TRBV25-1 and TRBJ2-7, with a possible D match to TRBD2 (5 bases). The CDR3 is 15 amino acids. Germline CDR1 MGHDK, CDR2 SYGVNS. V was trimmed by 3 bases and J by 1 base, leaving 13 bases between them. CDR3 in amino acids: CASSDGLSNSYEQYF. Here the CDR3 DNA reads TGTGCCAGCAGTGATGGACTGAGCAATTCCTACGAGCAGTACTTC.

The chain combines TRBV19 with TRBJ1-2, with D possibly being TRBD1 (6 bases). Germline assignment: CDR1 LNHDA and CDR2 SQIVND (reference sequence). Between the trimmed V and J ends, which lost 3 bases and 0 bases, there was a span of 11 bases. The CDR3 has 15 residues. The CDR3 coding sequence is TGTGCCAGTAGTATGGAAACAGGGACTAACTATGGCTACACCTTC. This encodes CASSMETGTNYGYTF.